The rows below give T cell receptor beta chains drawn from one sample of a study of shared clonotypes between healthy human individuals. TCRdb's table, derived via immunoSEQ multiplex PCR, lists solely in-frame clones and lacks some. This table has about 1.5 million clones, about 98% appearing once. Sequenced: naive CD4+ T cells sorted from blood. The receptors were sampled from a man under 40 in good health. Each CDR3 is given with its conserved first and last residue. The order of the fields is CDR3 protein, CDR3 DNA, clone size, V gene, J gene, D gene. A D gene is named only where the DNA matches it firmly. The size of a clone is reported for some rows only, either as once, few or many, or as a class for expanded clones.

CDR3 protein: CASSNLRDRGPRVQPQHF; CDR3 DNA: TGTGCCAGTAGTAACCTCCGGGACAGGGGCCCCAGGGTCCAGCCCCAGCATTTT; clone size: -; V gene: TRBV19; J gene: TRBJ1-5; D gene: TRBD1
CDR3 protein: CASSIGTGFEKLFF; CDR3 DNA: TGTGCCAGTAGTATAGGGACAGGGTTTGAAAAACTGTTTTTT; clone size: -; V gene: TRBV19; J gene: TRBJ1-4; D gene: TRBD1
CDR3 protein: CASSLFASGRAGKSYEQYF; CDR3 DNA: TGTGCCAGCAGTTTATTCGCTAGCGGGAGGGCGGGAAAGTCCTACGAGCAGTACTTC; clone size: -; V gene: TRBV27; J gene: TRBJ2-7; D gene: TRBD2
CDR3 protein: CASSSVGGAGAIYNEQFF; CDR3 DNA: TGCGCCAGCAGCTCCGTCGGTGGGGCGGGAGCCATCTACAATGAGCAGTTCTTC; clone size: -; V gene: TRBV5-1; J gene: TRBJ2-1; D gene: TRBD2
CDR3 protein: CASSASGTGGTGELFF; CDR3 DNA: TGCGCCAGCAGCGCCTCCGGGACAGGGGGCACCGGGGAGCTGTTTTTT; clone size: -; V gene: TRBV4-3; J gene: TRBJ2-2; D gene: TRBD1
CDR3 protein: CASGLNGPTDTQYF; CDR3 DNA: TGTGCTAGTGGTTTGAATGGGCCTACAGATACGCAGTATTTT; clone size: once; V gene: TRBV12-5; J gene: TRBJ2-3; D gene: -
CDR3 protein: CASSYARANTGELFF; CDR3 DNA: TGTGCCAGCAGTTACGCCAGAGCGAACACCGGGGAGCTGTTTTTT; clone size: -; V gene: TRBV6-5; J gene: TRBJ2-2; D gene: -
CDR3 protein: CASSVGQINEKLFF; CDR3 DNA: TGTGCCAGCAGCGTAGGGCAGATCAATGAAAAACTGTTTTTT; clone size: -; V gene: TRBV9; J gene: TRBJ1-4; D gene: -
CDR3 protein: CASRPKGPSSEQYF; CDR3 DNA: TGTGCCAGCAGACCAAAGGGACCCTCGTCCGAGCAGTACTTC; clone size: -; V gene: TRBV28; J gene: TRBJ2-7; D gene: -
CDR3 protein: CASSVEDLALNEQFF; CDR3 DNA: TGTGCCAGCAGCGTAGAGGACCTAGCGCTGAATGAGCAGTTCTTC; clone size: -; V gene: TRBV9; J gene: TRBJ2-1; D gene: -
CDR3 protein: CASSPGTSGRAKEDEQFF; CDR3 DNA: TGCGCCAGCAGCCCCGGGACTAGCGGGAGGGCCAAGGAGGATGAGCAGTTCTTC; clone size: once; V gene: TRBV5-1; J gene: TRBJ2-1; D gene: TRBD2
CDR3 protein: CASSRLAAGTDTQYF; CDR3 DNA: TGTGCCAGCAGTCGACTAGCGGCCGGCACAGATACGCAGTATTTT; clone size: -; V gene: TRBV6-1; J gene: TRBJ2-3; D gene: TRBD2
CDR3 protein: CASSVGLAGAYEQYF; CDR3 DNA: TGTGCCAGCAGCGTGGGACTAGCGGGTGCCTACGAGCAGTACTTC; clone size: -; V gene: TRBV5-6; J gene: TRBJ2-7; D gene: TRBD2
CDR3 protein: CAIGTGTGNYVQYF; CDR3 DNA: TGTGCCATCGGAACCGGGACAGGGAACTACGTGCAGTACTTC; clone size: -; V gene: TRBV6-6; J gene: TRBJ2-7; D gene: TRBD1
CDR3 protein: CASSLESGGSYEQYF; CDR3 DNA: TGCGCCAGCAGCTTGGAGAGCGGGGGATCCTACGAGCAGTACTTC; clone size: -; V gene: TRBV5-1; J gene: TRBJ2-7; D gene: TRBD2
CDR3 protein: CASSTPGTSGYF; CDR3 DNA: TGTGCCAGCAGTACACCAGGGACTAGCGGGTATTTT; clone size: -; V gene: TRBV28; J gene: TRBJ2-3; D gene: TRBD2
CDR3 protein: CASSLRRAHEANVLTF; CDR3 DNA: TGTGCCAGCAGCTTACGGCGGGCCCATGAGGCCAACGTCCTGACTTTC; clone size: once; V gene: TRBV7-8; J gene: TRBJ2-6; D gene: -
CDR3 protein: CATSREGKGSYEQYF; CDR3 DNA: TGTGCCACCAGCAGAGAAGGGAAAGGTTCCTACGAGCAGTACTTC; clone size: -; V gene: TRBV15; J gene: TRBJ2-7; D gene: -
CDR3 protein: CASSTQRGNTEAFF; CDR3 DNA: TGTGCCAGTAGTACACAGAGGGGGAACACTGAAGCTTTCTTT; clone size: once; V gene: TRBV19; J gene: TRBJ1-1; D gene: -
CDR3 protein: CASSMRGLNEKLFF; CDR3 DNA: TGTGCCAGTAGTATGCGGGGTCTTAATGAAAAACTGTTTTTT; clone size: -; V gene: TRBV19; J gene: TRBJ1-4; D gene: -
CDR3 protein: CASSPRAFYEQFF; CDR3 DNA: TGCGCCAGCAGCCCCCGAGCGTTCTATGAGCAGTTCTTC; clone size: -; V gene: TRBV4-1; J gene: TRBJ2-1; D gene: -
CDR3 protein: CASSSNLAGAYDTQYF; CDR3 DNA: TGTGCCAGCAGTTCGAACCTAGCGGGAGCCTACGATACGCAGTATTTT; clone size: -; V gene: TRBV5-5; J gene: TRBJ2-3; D gene: TRBD2
CDR3 protein: CASSPYGGAEQPQHF; CDR3 DNA: TGTGCCAGCTCACCGTACGGGGGGGCCGAGCAGCCCCAGCATTTT; clone size: -; V gene: TRBV18; J gene: TRBJ1-5; D gene: -
CDR3 protein: CASSRRQGLTLETQYF; CDR3 DNA: TGTGCCAGCAGCCGGAGACAGGGCCTGACTTTGGAGACCCAGTACTTC; clone size: -; V gene: TRBV28; J gene: TRBJ2-5; D gene: TRBD1
CDR3 protein: CASSEPRRRGAGYEQYF; CDR3 DNA: TGTGCCAGCAGTGAACCCCGGCGGAGGGGTGCAGGGTACGAGCAGTACTTC; clone size: -; V gene: TRBV6-1; J gene: TRBJ2-7; D gene: -
CDR3 protein: CASSLDTREQYF; CDR3 DNA: TGCGCCAGCAGCTTGGACACTCGAGAGCAGTACTTC; clone size: -; V gene: TRBV5-1; J gene: TRBJ2-7; D gene: -
CDR3 protein: CASSLAGTYEQYF; CDR3 DNA: TGTGCCAGCAGCTTGGCGGGAACCTACGAGCAGTACTTC; clone size: -; V gene: TRBV5-4; J gene: TRBJ2-7; D gene: -
CDR3 protein: CASSDGLPQHF; CDR3 DNA: TGTGCCAGCAGTGACGGATTGCCCCAGCATTTT; clone size: -; V gene: TRBV6-1; J gene: TRBJ1-5; D gene: -
CDR3 protein: CATSRDSYEQYF; CDR3 DNA: TGTGCCACCAGCAGAGACAGCTACGAGCAGTACTTC; clone size: few; V gene: TRBV15; J gene: TRBJ2-7; D gene: -